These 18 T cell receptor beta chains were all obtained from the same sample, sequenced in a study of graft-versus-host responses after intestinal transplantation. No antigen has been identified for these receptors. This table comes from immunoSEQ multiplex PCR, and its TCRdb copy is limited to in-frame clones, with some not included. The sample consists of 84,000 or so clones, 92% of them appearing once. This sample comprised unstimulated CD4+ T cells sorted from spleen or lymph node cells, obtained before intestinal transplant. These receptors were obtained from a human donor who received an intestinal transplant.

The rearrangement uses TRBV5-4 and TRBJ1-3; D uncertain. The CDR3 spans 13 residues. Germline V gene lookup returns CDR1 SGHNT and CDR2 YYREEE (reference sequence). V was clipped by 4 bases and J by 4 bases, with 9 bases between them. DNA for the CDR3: TGTGCCAGCAGCCCCCGTGGAGGAAACACCATATATTTT. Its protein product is CASSPRGGNTIYF.

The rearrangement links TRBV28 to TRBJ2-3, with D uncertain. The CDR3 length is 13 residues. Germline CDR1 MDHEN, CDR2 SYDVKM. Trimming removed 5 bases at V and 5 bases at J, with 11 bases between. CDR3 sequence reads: CASSKPWGDTQYF. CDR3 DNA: TGTGCCAGCAGTAAACCGTGGGGAGATACGCAGTATTTT.

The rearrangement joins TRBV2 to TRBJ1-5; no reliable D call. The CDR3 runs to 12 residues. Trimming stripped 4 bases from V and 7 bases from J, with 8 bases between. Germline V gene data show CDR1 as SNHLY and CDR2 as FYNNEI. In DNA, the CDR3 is TGTGCCAGCAGTGCGGAACGACAGCCCCAGCATTTT. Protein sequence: CASSAERQPQHF.

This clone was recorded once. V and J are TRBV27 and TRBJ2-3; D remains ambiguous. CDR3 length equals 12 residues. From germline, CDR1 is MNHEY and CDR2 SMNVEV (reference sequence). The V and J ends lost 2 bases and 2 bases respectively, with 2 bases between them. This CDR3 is CASSLHTDTQYF. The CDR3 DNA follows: TGTGCCAGCAGTTTACACACAGATACGCAGTATTTT.

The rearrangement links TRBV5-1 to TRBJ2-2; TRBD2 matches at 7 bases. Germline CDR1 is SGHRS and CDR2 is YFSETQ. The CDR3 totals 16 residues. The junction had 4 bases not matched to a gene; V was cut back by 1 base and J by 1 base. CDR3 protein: CASSLNPSGNTGELFF. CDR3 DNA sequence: TGCGCCAGCAGCTTGAATCCTAGCGGGAACACCGGGGAGCTGTTTTTT.

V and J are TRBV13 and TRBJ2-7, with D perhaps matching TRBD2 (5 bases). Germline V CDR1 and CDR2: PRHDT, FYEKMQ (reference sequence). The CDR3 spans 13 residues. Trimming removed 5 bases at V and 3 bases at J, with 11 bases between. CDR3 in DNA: TGTGCCAGCAGCCCGACGGGAAACTACGAGCAGTACTTC. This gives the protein CASSPTGNYEQYF.

The CDR3 region is CASSSVVGYGYTF. In nucleotides, the CDR3 is TGTGCCAGCAGCAGCGTGGTCGGCTATGGCTACACCTTC. This chain uses TRBV27 with TRBJ1-2; no firm D call. The CDR3 has 13 residues. V lost 6 bases and J lost 4, with 12 bases in between. CDR1 and CDR2 (germline): MNHEY, SMNVEV (reference sequence).

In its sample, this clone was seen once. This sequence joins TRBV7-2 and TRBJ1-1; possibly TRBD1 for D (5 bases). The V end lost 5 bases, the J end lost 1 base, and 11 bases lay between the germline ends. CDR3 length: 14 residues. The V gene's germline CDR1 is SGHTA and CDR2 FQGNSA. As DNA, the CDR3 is TGTGCCAGCAGCACGGGACTCAAGAACACTGAAGCTTTCTTT. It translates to CASSTGLKNTEAFF.

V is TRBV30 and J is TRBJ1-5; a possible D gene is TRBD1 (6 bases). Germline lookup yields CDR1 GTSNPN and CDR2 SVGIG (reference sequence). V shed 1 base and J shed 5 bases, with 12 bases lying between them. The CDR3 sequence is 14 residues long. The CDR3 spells CAWSGMGGYQPQHF. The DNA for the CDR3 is TGTGCCTGGAGTGGGATGGGGGGCTATCAGCCCCAGCATTTT.

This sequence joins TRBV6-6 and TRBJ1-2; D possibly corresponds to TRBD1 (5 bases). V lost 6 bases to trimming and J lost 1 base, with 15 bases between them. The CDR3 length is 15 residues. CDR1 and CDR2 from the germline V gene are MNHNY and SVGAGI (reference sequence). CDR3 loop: CASSRTYRINYGYTF. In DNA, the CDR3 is TGTGCCAGCAGCCGAACCTACAGGATTAACTATGGCTACACCTTC.

CDR3 residues: CASTKATNYGYTF. In DNA form, the CDR3 reads TGTGCCAGCACTAAAGCAACTAACTATGGCTACACCTTC. V usage is TRBV6-1 and J usage is TRBJ1-2; D gene unclear. The CDR3 extends over 13 amino acids. V dropped 7 bases and J dropped 0 bases, with 9 bases sitting between them. Germline CDR1 reads MNHNS; CDR2 reads SASEGT.

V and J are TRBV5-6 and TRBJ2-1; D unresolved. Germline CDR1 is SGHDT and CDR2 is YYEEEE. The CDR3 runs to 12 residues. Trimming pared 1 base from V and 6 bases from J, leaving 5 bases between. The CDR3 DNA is TGTGCCAGCAGCTTGTGGGGCAATGAGCAGTTCTTC. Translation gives CASSLWGNEQFF.

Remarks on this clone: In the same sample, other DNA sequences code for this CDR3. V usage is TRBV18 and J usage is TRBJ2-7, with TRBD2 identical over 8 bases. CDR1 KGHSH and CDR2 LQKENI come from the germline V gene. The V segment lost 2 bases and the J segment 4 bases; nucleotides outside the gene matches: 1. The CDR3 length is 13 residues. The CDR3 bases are TGTGCCAGCTCACCAAGCGGGGGATACGAGCAGTACTTC. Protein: CASSPSGGYEQYF.

CDR3 bases: TGTGCCAGCAGCATTAGTTGTCACCCGTACGAGCAGTACTTC. Translation gives CASSISCHPYEQYF. V and J are TRBV21-1 and TRBJ2-7; the D call TRBD2 from the table was never checked on the DNA. TRBV21-1 is described as a pseudogene. This CDR3 is built from 14 residues.

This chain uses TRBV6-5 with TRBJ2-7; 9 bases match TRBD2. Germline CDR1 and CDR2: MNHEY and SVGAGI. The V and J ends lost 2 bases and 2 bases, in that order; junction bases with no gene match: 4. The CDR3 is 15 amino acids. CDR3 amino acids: CASSYRAGGPYEQYF. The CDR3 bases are TGTGCCAGCAGTTACCGAGCGGGAGGACCCTACGAGCAGTACTTC.

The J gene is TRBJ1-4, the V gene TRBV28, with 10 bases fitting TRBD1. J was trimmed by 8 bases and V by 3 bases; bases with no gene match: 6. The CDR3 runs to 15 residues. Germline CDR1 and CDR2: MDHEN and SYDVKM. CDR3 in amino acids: CASSFHSGQGEKLFF. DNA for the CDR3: TGTGCCAGCAGTTTCCACTCGGGACAGGGGGAAAAACTGTTTTTT.

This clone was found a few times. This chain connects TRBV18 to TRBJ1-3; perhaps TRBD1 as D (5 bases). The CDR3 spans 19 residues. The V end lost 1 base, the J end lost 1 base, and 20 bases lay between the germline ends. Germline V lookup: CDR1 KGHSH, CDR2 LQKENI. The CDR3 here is CASSPLAGPEGKSGNTIYF. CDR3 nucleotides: TGTGCCAGCTCACCACTCGCAGGCCCGGAGGGGAAATCTGGAAACACCATATATTTT.

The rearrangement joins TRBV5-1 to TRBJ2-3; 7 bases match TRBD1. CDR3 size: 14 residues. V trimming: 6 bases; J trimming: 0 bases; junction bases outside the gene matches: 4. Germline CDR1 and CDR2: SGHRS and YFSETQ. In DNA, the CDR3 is TGCGCCAGCACTTGGGGACAGAGCACAGATACGCAGTATTTT. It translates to CASTWGQSTDTQYF.